The 2 T cell receptor beta chains given below trace back to one sample, sequenced in a study of spatial heterogeneity in lung cancer. The time point is: sample taken at primary tumor resection. TCRs were sequenced from unsorted whole RNA of tumor, nontumor lung or PBMC. From the 5' RACE reads, TCRdb called clonotypes with MiXCR, one entry per CDR3 protein. The table lists 65,000 to 85,000 distinct CDR3 sequences, 15% to 25% of them singletons, with about 6.8% in the top ten. Sequenced here: PBMCs, sampled at surgery. Every receptor here comes from a male donor with early-stage non-small cell lung cancer.

This sequence joins TRBV14 and TRBJ2-7; D is uncertain. V gave up 6 bases and J gave up 7 bases, with 16 bases separating them. This CDR3 is built from 13 residues. Per germline, CDR1 SGHDN and CDR2 FVKESK. The CDR3 protein is CASSPDGFLEQYF. The CDR3 DNA is TGTGCCAGCAGTCCCGACGGCTTTCTGGAGCAGTACTTC.

The chain recombines TRBV18 with TRBJ2-5, with 8 nucleotides matching TRBD1. This CDR3 spans 15 amino acids. The germline CDR1 and CDR2 sequences are KGHSH and LQKENI. J lost 5 bases, V lost 0 bases, and 5 bases had no gene match. The CDR3 protein is CASSPPSRGLETQYF. The CDR3 region has the DNA TGTGCCAGCTCACCACCCTCCAGGGGGCTTGAGACCCAGTACTTC.